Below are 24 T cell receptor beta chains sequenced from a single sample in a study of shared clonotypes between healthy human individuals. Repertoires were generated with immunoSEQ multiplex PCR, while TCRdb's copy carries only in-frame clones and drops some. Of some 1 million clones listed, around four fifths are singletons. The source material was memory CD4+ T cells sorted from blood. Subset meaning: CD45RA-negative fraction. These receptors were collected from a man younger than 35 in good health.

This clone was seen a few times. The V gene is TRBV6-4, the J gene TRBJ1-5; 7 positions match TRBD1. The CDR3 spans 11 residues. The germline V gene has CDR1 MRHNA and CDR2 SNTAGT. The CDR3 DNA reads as TGTGGGGACAGTAGCAATCAGCCCCAGCATTTT. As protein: CGDSSNQPQHF.

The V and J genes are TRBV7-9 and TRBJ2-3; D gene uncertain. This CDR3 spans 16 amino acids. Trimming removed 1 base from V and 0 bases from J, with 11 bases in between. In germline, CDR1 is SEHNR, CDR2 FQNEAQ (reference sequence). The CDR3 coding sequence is TGTGCCAGCAGCTTAGAGGGATTGGGAAGCACAGATACGCAGTATTTT. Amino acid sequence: CASSLEGLGSTDTQYF.

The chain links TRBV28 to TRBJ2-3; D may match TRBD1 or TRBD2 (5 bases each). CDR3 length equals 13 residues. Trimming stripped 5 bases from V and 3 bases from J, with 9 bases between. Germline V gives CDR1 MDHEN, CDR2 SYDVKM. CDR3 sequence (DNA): TGTGCCAGCAGTGCAGGGAGAACAGATACGCAGTATTTT. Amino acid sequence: CASSAGRTDTQYF.

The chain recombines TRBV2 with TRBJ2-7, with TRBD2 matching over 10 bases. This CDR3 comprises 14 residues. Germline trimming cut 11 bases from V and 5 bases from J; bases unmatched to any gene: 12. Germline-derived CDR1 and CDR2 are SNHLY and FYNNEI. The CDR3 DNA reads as TGTGCCGGAGGGAGCGGGGGGGCCGGCAACGAGCAGTACTTC. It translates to CAGGSGGAGNEQYF.

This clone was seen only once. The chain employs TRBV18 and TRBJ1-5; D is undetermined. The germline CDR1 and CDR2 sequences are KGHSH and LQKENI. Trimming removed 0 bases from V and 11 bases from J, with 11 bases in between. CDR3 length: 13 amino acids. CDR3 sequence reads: CASSPPGELAQHF. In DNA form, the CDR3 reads TGTGCCAGCTCACCACCCGGGGAGTTGGCCCAGCATTTT.

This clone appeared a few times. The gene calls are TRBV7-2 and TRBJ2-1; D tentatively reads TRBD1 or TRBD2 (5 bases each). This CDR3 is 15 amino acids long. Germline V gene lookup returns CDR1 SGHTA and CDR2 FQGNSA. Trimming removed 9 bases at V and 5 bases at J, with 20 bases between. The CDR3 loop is CASYLPGRKNNEQFF. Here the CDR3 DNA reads TGTGCCAGTTATTTACCGGGACGGAAAAACAATGAGCAGTTCTTC. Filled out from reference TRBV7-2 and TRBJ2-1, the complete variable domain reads GAGVSQSPSNKVTEKGKDVELRCDPISGHTALYWYRQSLGQGLEFLIYFQGNSAPDKSGLPSDRFSAERTGGSVSTLTIQRTQQEDSAVYLCASYLPGRKNNEQFFGPGTRLTVL.

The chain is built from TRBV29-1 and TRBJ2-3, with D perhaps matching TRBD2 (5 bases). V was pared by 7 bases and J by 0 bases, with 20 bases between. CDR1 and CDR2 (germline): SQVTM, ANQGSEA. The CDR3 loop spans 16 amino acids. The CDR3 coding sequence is TGCAGCGCGATCGCCGTGAAGCGGTCTAGCACAGATACGCAGTATTTT. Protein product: CSAIAVKRSSTDTQYF.

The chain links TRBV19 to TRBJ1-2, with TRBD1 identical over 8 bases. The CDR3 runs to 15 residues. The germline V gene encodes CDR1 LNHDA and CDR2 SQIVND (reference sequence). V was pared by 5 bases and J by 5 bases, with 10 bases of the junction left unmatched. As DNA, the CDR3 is TGTGCCAGTAGTGCCACCTCCGGACAGGGTTATGGCTACACCTTC. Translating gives CASSATSGQGYGYTF.

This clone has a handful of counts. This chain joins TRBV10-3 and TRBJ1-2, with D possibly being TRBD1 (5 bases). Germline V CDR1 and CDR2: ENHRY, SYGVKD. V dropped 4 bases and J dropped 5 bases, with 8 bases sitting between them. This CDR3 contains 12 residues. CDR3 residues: CAISVQDYGYTF. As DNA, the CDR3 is TGTGCCATCAGTGTACAGGATTATGGCTACACCTTC.

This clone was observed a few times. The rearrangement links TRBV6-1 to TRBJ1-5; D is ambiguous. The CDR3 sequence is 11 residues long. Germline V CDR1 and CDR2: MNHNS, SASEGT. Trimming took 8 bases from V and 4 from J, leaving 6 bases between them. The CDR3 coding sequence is TGTGCCAGCGGGATTAATCAGCCCCAGCATTTT. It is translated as CASGINQPQHF.

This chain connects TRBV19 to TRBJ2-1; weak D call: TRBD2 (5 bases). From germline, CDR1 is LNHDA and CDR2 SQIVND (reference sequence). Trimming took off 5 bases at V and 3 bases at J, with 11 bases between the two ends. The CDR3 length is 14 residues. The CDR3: CASSPGADYNEQFF. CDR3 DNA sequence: TGTGCCAGTAGTCCTGGAGCGGACTACAATGAGCAGTTCTTC.

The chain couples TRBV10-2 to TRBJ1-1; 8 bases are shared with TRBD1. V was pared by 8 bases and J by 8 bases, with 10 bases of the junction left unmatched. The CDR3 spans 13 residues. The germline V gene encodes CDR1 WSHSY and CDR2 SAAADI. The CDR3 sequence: CASGPKGQAEAFF. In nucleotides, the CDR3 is TGCGCCAGCGGGCCGAAGGGACAGGCGGAAGCTTTCTTT.

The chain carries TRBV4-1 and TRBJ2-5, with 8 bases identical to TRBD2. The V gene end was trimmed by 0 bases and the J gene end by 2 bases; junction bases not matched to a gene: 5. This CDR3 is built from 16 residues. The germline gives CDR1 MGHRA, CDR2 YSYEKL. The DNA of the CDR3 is TGCGCCAGCAGCCAAGATCTAGTAGCGGGACAAGAGACCCAGTACTTC. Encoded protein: CASSQDLVAGQETQYF.

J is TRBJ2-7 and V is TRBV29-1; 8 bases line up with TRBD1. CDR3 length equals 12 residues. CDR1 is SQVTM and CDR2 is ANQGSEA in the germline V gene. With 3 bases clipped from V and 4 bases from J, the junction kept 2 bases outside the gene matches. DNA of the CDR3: TGCAGCGTTGAGGACAGGGTTTACGAGCAGTACTTC. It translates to CSVEDRVYEQYF.

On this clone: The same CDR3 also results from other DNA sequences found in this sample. CDR3 sequence (DNA): TGTGCCTGGAGTGTAGGGGGTGGCAATCAGCCCCAGCATTTT. Its protein product is CAWSVGGGNQPQHF. The rearrangement uses TRBV30 and TRBJ1-5; the D gene is possibly TRBD1 (6 bases). CDR3 size: 14 residues. Deletions cut 0 bases from V and 2 bases from J, with 8 bases between. CDR1 is GTSNPN and CDR2 is SVGIG in the germline V gene (reference sequence).

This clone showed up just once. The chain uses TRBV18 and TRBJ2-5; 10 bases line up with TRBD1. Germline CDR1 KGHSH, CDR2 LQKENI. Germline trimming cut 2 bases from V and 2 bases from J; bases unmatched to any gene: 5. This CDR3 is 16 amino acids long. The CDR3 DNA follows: TGTGCCAGCTCACCAATCGGGACAGGGGCGCAAGAGACCCAGTACTTC. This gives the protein CASSPIGTGAQETQYF.

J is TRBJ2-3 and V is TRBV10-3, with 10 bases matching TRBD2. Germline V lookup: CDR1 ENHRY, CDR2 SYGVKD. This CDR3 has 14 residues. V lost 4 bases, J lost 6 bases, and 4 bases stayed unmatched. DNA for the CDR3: TGTGCCATCAGTGCCGAGCGGGGGGGGGATACGCAGTATTTT. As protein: CAISAERGGDTQYF.

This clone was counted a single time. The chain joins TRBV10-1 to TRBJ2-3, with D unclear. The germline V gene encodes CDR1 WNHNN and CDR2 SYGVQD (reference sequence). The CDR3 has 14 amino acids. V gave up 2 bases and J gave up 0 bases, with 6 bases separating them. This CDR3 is CASSELPSTDTQYF. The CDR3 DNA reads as TGCGCCAGCAGTGAGCTCCCGAGCACAGATACGCAGTATTTT.

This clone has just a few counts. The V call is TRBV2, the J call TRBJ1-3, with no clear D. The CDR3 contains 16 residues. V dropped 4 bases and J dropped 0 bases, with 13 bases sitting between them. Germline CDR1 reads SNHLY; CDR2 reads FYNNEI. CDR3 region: CASSVLWGSSGNTIYF. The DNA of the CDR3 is TGTGCCAGCAGTGTTCTCTGGGGAAGCTCTGGAAACACCATATATTTT.

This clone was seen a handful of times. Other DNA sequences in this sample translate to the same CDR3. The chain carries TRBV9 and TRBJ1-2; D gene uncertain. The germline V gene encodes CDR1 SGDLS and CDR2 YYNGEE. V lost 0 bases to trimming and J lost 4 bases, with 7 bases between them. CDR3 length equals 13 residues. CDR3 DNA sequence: TGTGCCAGCAGCGTAGTCCACGGCTATGGCTACACCTTC. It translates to CASSVVHGYGYTF.

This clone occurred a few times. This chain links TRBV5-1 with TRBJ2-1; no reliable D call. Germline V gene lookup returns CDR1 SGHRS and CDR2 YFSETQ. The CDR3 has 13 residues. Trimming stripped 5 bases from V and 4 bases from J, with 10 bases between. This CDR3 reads CASSNGPYNEQFF. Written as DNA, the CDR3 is TGCGCCAGCAGTAACGGACCTTACAATGAGCAGTTCTTC.

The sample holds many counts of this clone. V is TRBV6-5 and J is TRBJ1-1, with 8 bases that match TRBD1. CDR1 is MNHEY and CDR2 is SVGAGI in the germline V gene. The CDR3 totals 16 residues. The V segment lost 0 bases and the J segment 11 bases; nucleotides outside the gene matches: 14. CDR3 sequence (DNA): TGTGCCAGCAGTTACTCGAGTCCGCTCAGGGGGCTGGCTGCTTTCTTT. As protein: CASSYSSPLRGLAAFF.

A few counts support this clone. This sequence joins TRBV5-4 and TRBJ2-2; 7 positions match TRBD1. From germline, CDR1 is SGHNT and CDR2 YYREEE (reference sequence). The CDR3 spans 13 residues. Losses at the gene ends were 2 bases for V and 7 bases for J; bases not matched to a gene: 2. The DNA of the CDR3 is TGTGCCAGCAGCTTCGGACAGGTCGGGGAGCTGTTTTTT. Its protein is CASSFGQVGELFF.

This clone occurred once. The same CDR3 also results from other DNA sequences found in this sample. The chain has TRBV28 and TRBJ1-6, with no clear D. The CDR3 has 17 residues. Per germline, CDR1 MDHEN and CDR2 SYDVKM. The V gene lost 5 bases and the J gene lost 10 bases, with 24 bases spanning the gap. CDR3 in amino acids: CASSPLATLGAPSPLHF. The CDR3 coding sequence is TGTGCCAGCAGTCCTTTGGCGACGCTGGGAGCCCCCTCACCCCTCCACTTT.